One sample yielded the 28 T cell receptor beta chains listed below, sequenced in a study of blood T cell repertoires in COVID-19. TCRdb's copy holds only in-frame clones and misses some; the assay was immunoSEQ multiplex PCR. The profile shows about 220,000 clones, approximately 83% of them singletons. What was sequenced was PBMCs or T cells enriched from blood (not recorded which). The receptor set was obtained from a woman in her forties or fifties who had been exposed to COVID-19.

The rearrangement uses TRBV19 and TRBJ1-2; D is unclear. The germline CDR1 and CDR2 sequences are LNHDA and SQIVND (reference sequence). V lost 2 bases and J 2 bases, leaving 9 bases between the germline ends. The CDR3 length is 14 residues. The CDR3: CASSISAANYGYTF. The CDR3, as DNA: TGTGCCAGTAGTATATCGGCGGCCAACTATGGCTACACCTTC.

The CDR3 region has the DNA TGTGCCAGTAGTATAGTGGCCGGATCAAAGGGGACTGAAGCTTTCTTT. Its protein is CASSIVAGSKGTEAFF. This sequence joins TRBV19 and TRBJ1-1; weak D call: TRBD1 (5 bases). Germline assignment: CDR1 LNHDA and CDR2 SQIVND (reference sequence). The germline V and J ends were trimmed by 1 base and 5 bases, with 17 bases remaining between them. The CDR3 length is 16 residues.

This clone was detected only a few times. The V gene is TRBV5-1, the J gene TRBJ1-1; a possible D gene is TRBD1 (5 bases). Germline loops: CDR1 SGHRS, CDR2 YFSETQ. CDR3 size: 14 residues. V dropped 7 bases and J dropped 4 bases, with 17 bases sitting between them. The CDR3 is CASRTRLGGTEAFF. The CDR3 nucleotides are TGCGCCAGCCGTACGAGACTGGGGGGCACTGAAGCTTTCTTT.

The sample holds one count of this clone. One junction end disagrees with the germline gene, perhaps due to a read error. The rearrangement joins TRBV19 to TRBJ1-6, with 10 nucleotides matching TRBD1. The CDR3 contains 16 residues. Per germline, CDR1 LNHDA and CDR2 SQIVND (reference sequence). In nucleotides, the CDR3 is TGTGCCAGTAGATATCCGGGACAGGGGAATAATTCATCCCTCCACTTT. As protein: CASRYPGQGNNSSLHF.

The V call is TRBV28, the J call TRBJ1-6; 7 nucleotides match TRBD1. The V segment lost 5 bases and the J segment 8 bases; nucleotides outside the gene matches: 6. CDR3 size: 14 residues. Germline V gene sequence: CDR1 MDHEN, CDR2 SYDVKM. CDR3 nucleotides: TGTGCCAGCAGTCCCCCACAGGGGTATTCACCCCTCCACTTT. Its translation: CASSPPQGYSPLHF.

The chain joins TRBV19 to TRBJ2-1; 9 bases agree with TRBD1. Germline CDR1 and CDR2: LNHDA and SQIVND (reference sequence). With V trimmed by 6 bases and J by 6 bases, 12 bases remained unmatched. The CDR3 spans 16 residues. The CDR3 nucleotides are TGTGCCAGTAGCCCGGGGACAGGGATGTTTGGCAATGAGCAGTTCTTC. Residues: CASSPGTGMFGNEQFF.

This clone turned up a few times. A junction boundary mismatches the germline segment, possibly from a read error. The CDR3 loop reads CSVEEGDRVDF. CDR3 bases: TGCAGCGTTGAGGAGGGAGACAGGGTCGACTTC. The rearrangement links TRBV29-1 to TRBJ2-5, with D tentatively TRBD1 (7 bases). The CDR3 consists of 11 residues. Germline values: CDR1 SQVTM, CDR2 ANQGSEA. Drawing the rest from reference TRBV29-1 and TRBJ2-5, the complete variable domain is SAVISQKPSRDICQRGTSLTIQCQVDSQVTMMFWYRQQPGQSLTLIATANQGSEATYESGFVIDKFPISRPNLTFSTLTVSNMSPEDSSIYLCSVEEGDRVDFGPGTRLLVL.

This sequence joins TRBV18 and TRBJ1-1; no clear D. The CDR3 is 14 residues long. From germline, CDR1 is KGHSH and CDR2 LQKENI. V shed 3 bases and J shed 4 bases, with 12 bases lying between them. This CDR3 is CASSPLTPGTEAFF. The DNA of the CDR3 is TGTGCCAGCTCACCTCTTACCCCAGGCACTGAAGCTTTCTTT.

This clone was counted a single time. The J gene is TRBJ1-3, the V gene TRBV10-2; D gene unclear. Trimming pared 0 bases from V and 7 bases from J, leaving 16 bases between. Germline V gene lookup returns CDR1 WSHSY and CDR2 SAAADI. This CDR3 has 16 residues. The CDR3 DNA follows: TGCGCCAGCAGTGAGTCCCGTCCGGAGGGAGGGAACACCATATATTTT. Protein product: CASSESRPEGGNTIYF.

The chain employs TRBV28 and TRBJ2-4; D is undetermined. From germline, CDR1 is MDHEN and CDR2 SYDVKM. The CDR3 has 14 residues. V lost 6 bases, J lost 3 bases, and 12 bases lay in between. In DNA form, the CDR3 reads TGTGCCAGCAGCCGCGTATCGGGCAAAAACATTCAGTACTTC. Translating gives CASSRVSGKNIQYF.

At least ten counts were recorded for this clone. This sequence joins TRBV14 and TRBJ2-7, with 9 bases identical to TRBD1. The CDR3 length is 17 residues. CDR1 is SGHDN and CDR2 is FVKESK in the germline V gene. Germline trimming cut 1 base from V and 6 bases from J; bases unmatched to any gene: 13. The CDR3 sequence: CASSQVSPGQGLGEQYF. CDR3 DNA: TGTGCCAGCAGCCAAGTATCCCCGGGACAGGGTCTGGGCGAGCAGTACTTC.

The rearrangement uses TRBV27 and TRBJ1-4; D is uncertain. This CDR3 region has 14 residues. Germline V gene sequence: CDR1 MNHEY, CDR2 SMNVEV (reference sequence). Trimming cost V 5 bases and J 4 bases, with 11 bases left between them. CDR3 sequence: CASSLTGFNEKLFF. CDR3 DNA: TGTGCCAGCAGTCTGACCGGGTTTAATGAAAAACTGTTTTTT. The full variable domain, its missing parts supplied by reference TRBV27 and TRBJ1-4, is EAQVTQNPRYLITVTGKKLTVTCSQNMNHEYMSWYRQDPGLGLRQIYYSMNVEVTDKGDVPEGYKVSRKEKRNFPLILESPSPNQTSLYFCASSLTGFNEKLFFGSGTQLSVL.

This clone was counted between two and nine times. The chain carries TRBV4-3 and TRBJ1-1, with D hard to call. The germline gives CDR1 LGHNA, CDR2 YSLEER. With 2 bases removed from V and 0 bases from J, the gap between germline ends came to 10 bases. The CDR3 has 15 residues. The CDR3, as DNA: TGCGCCAGCAGCCAAATCGACACCATGAACACTGAAGCTTTCTTT. Translation gives CASSQIDTMNTEAFF.

The J gene is TRBJ1-5, the V gene TRBV19, with a weak D call TRBD1 (6 bases). Trimming cost V 6 bases and J 4 bases, with 16 bases left between them. The V gene's germline CDR1 is LNHDA and CDR2 SQIVND (reference sequence). There are 15 residues in the CDR3. The CDR3 sequence is CASSRRGGGNQPQHF. DNA of the CDR3: TGTGCCAGTAGCCGGCGAGGGGGGGGAAATCAGCCCCAGCATTTT. The full variable domain, completed using reference TRBV19 and TRBJ1-5, is DGGITQSPKYLFRKEGQNVTLSCEQNLNHDAMYWYRQDPGQGLRLIYYSQIVNDFQKGDIAEGYSVSREKKESFPLTVTSAQKNPTAFYLCASSRRGGGNQPQHFGDGTRLSIL.

The V and J genes are TRBV5-1 and TRBJ2-5; 9 positions match TRBD1. Germline assignment: CDR1 SGHRS and CDR2 YFSETQ. V shed 0 bases and J 2 bases; nucleotides not matched to a gene: 8. This CDR3 has 17 residues. The chain's CDR3 is CASSLGQGVTFQETQYF. For the CDR3, the DNA is TGCGCCAGCAGCTTGGGACAGGGGGTGACATTTCAAGAGACCCAGTACTTC.

The V and J genes are TRBV19 and TRBJ2-5, with TRBD2 matching over 12 bases. J lost 4 bases, V lost 7 bases, and 13 bases had no gene match. The CDR3 has 17 residues. Germline V gene lookup returns CDR1 LNHDA and CDR2 SQIVND (reference sequence). The CDR3 bases are TGTGCCAGTACCGAGCGACTAGCGGGGGCCCTAGGAGAGACCCAGTACTTC. This gives the protein CASTERLAGALGETQYF.

The chain combines TRBV28 with TRBJ2-1; D is undetermined. The CDR3 covers 13 residues. CDR1 is MDHEN and CDR2 is SYDVKM in the germline V gene. The ends were cut back, 4 bases at V and 5 bases at J, with 9 bases in the middle. The CDR3 sequence is CASSSRTDNEQFF. The CDR3 nucleotides read TGTGCCAGCAGTTCCCGAACTGACAATGAGCAGTTCTTC.

The chain carries TRBV5-1 and TRBJ2-1, with 13 nucleotides matching TRBD2. Germline lookup yields CDR1 SGHRS and CDR2 YFSETQ. Trimming at V came to 6 bases and at J to 8 bases, leaving 8 bases not matched to a gene. The CDR3 runs 15 residues. CDR3 sequence reads: CASKSGTSGNHEQFF. CDR3 bases: TGCGCCAGCAAGTCAGGGACTAGCGGGAACCATGAGCAGTTCTTC.

The chain is built from TRBV11-2 and TRBJ2-1; TRBD2 aligns across 13 bases. CDR1 and CDR2 from the germline V gene are SGHAT and FQNNGV. The junction had 4 bases not matched to a gene; V was cut back by 3 bases and J by 5 bases. The CDR3 covers 16 residues. The CDR3, as DNA: TGTGCCAGCAGCTTCCCCGGACTAGCGGGGGACAATGAGCAGTTCTTC. It yields the protein CASSFPGLAGDNEQFF.

As concerns this clone: This same CDR3 is encoded by further DNA sequences in the sample. The genes are TRBV28 and TRBJ1-5, with TRBD1 matching 8 bases. Losses at the gene ends were 3 bases for V and 4 bases for J; bases not matched to a gene: 2. Germline V gene data show CDR1 as MDHEN and CDR2 as SYDVKM. This CDR3 region has 14 residues. The DNA for the CDR3 is TGTGCCAGCAGTTTCAACAGGGGGAATCAGCCCCAGCATTTT. Translating gives CASSFNRGNQPQHF.

This chain links TRBV10-3 with TRBJ2-5; D might be TRBD1 (5 bases). V was cut by 3 bases and J by 5 bases, with 7 bases left in between. Per germline, CDR1 ENHRY and CDR2 SYGVKD. This CDR3 is 12 amino acids long. The CDR3 DNA sequence: TGTGCCATCAGTGACAGGGTTGAGACCCAGTACTTC. This gives the protein CAISDRVETQYF.

The count of this clone is one. The chain links TRBV6-2 or TRBV6-3 to TRBJ1-6; no definite D call. The ends were cut back, 6 bases at V and 10 bases at J, with 19 bases in the middle. The CDR3 spans 15 residues. CDR1 is MNHEY and CDR2 is SVGEGT in the germline V gene. CDR3 in amino acids: CASSEQSGLSSPLHF. For the CDR3, the DNA is TGTGCCAGCAGCGAACAGTCCGGCCTGAGCTCACCCCTCCACTTT.

This sequence joins TRBV19 and TRBJ2-1; 8 bases are shared with TRBD2. Germline V gene lookup returns CDR1 LNHDA and CDR2 SQIVND (reference sequence). The CDR3 sequence is 16 residues long. The V segment lost 7 bases and the J segment 4 bases; nucleotides outside the gene matches: 12. Written as DNA, the CDR3 is TGTGCCAGTACCTCACTCCGGGGGGGGATTTACAATGAGCAGTTCTTC. As protein: CASTSLRGGIYNEQFF.

This chain connects TRBV9 to TRBJ1-5; D unresolved. Trimming shortened V by 2 bases and J by 5 bases, and 8 bases separated the two germline ends. CDR1 and CDR2 from the germline V gene are SGDLS and YYNGEE. CDR3 length equals 13 residues. CDR3 residues: CASSVSPYQPQHF. The CDR3, as DNA: TGTGCCAGCAGCGTCAGTCCATATCAGCCCCAGCATTTT.

The chain recombines TRBV6-5 with TRBJ1-2; D unresolved. Germline V gene data show CDR1 as MNHEY and CDR2 as SVGAGI. The CDR3 has 15 amino acids. Trimming removed 7 bases from V and 9 bases from J, with 24 bases in between. CDR3 region: CASTSKTPWYGSYTF. The CDR3 region has the DNA TGTGCCAGCACCTCGAAGACCCCATGGTACGGGAGCTACACCTTC.

The CDR3 region has the DNA TGTGCCAGCAGCTTGGTACATAGCGGGGGGGAGACCCAGTACTTC. It translates to CASSLVHSGGETQYF. The genes are TRBV5-6 and TRBJ2-5; TRBD2 agrees at 10 bases. The CDR3 totals 15 residues. Germline assignment: CDR1 SGHDT and CDR2 YYEEEE. V dropped 0 bases and J dropped 5; count of bases not matched to a gene: 4.

The V call is TRBV19, the J call TRBJ1-6; 9 bases line up with TRBD1. The CDR3 runs 16 residues. The V and J ends lost 7 bases and 6 bases, in that order; junction bases with no gene match: 10. Germline V gene data show CDR1 as LNHDA and CDR2 as SQIVND (reference sequence). The CDR3 here is CASTVHGTGSNSPLHF. CDR3 nucleotide sequence: TGTGCCAGTACGGTTCACGGGACAGGGTCTAATTCACCCCTCCACTTT.

This sequence joins TRBV2 and TRBJ1-2; 11 bases are a match to TRBD1. The germline CDR1 and CDR2 sequences are SNHLY and FYNNEI. With V trimmed by 5 bases and J by 2 bases, 1 base remained unmatched. CDR3 length equals 14 residues. DNA for the CDR3: TGTGCCAGCAGTCGGGACAGGGGGAACTATGGCTACACCTTC. Protein: CASSRDRGNYGYTF.